The clone carrying this TCR beta chain has just a few counts. Its specificity is unknown. Held in samples before DNA extraction were roughly 0.9-11 million cryopreserved PBMC. The libraries were made with immunoSEQ v3.0 at survey level. Clones were sequenced by immunoSEQ multiplex PCR, and TCRdb holds only the in-frame ones, with some missing. The repertoire includes around 13,000 clones, about 79% of them detected once, and 7.2% sits in the top ten. Germline V gene sequence: CDR1 PRHDT, CDR2 FYEKMQ (reference sequence). Trimming took off 4 bases at V and 5 bases at J, with 12 bases between the two ends. The CDR3 consists of 13 residues. The data are from a study of long-term antiretroviral therapy in people with HIV. Findings of the study overall: HIV repertoires spanned tighter CDR3 length ranges than controls did.

The source was unsorted PBMCs, collected 0.4 years after starting antiretroviral therapy. The chain uses TRBV13 and TRBJ2-7; D not certain. The TCR was taken from a man younger than 40 with HIV. The CDR3 protein is CASSSILLDEQYF. CDR3 in DNA: TGTGCCAGCAGCTCAATACTCCTGGACGAGCAGTACTTC.